The 27 T cell receptor beta chains below come from one sample, sequenced in a study of cytotoxic CD8 clonotypes in ibrutinib-treated CLL (dated by TCRdb to the early 2020s). Receptors were amplified or captured by the immunoSEQ multiplex PCR assay. Entries here come from immuneACCESS through TCRdb and include only in-frame sequences with V and J called. Some clones fail to appear in such tables; in the studies checked, an unresolved V gene covers under half of the shortfall, and the cause of the remainder is unknown. The sample table contains 90,000 to 100,000 clones; only one count was recorded for around 73% of them. The ten most abundant clones make up about 34% of the sample. This sample's time point label indicates: about twelve months on ibrutinib. Sequencing used PBMCs, obtained after 12 months of ibrutinib treatment. These receptors were collected from a human donor with chronic lymphocytic leukemia.

The chain links TRBV7-8 to TRBJ1-2; D remains ambiguous. This CDR3 has 15 residues. The germline gives CDR1 SGHVS, CDR2 FQNEAQ. V lost 7 bases and J lost 2, with 17 bases in between. The CDR3 spells CASTSSGRLNYGYTF. The DNA of the CDR3 is TGTGCCAGCACCTCCTCAGGCAGATTAAACTATGGCTACACCTTC.

The chain is built from TRBV30 and TRBJ2-7, with TRBD2 matching over 7 bases. V trimming: 5 bases; J trimming: 1 base; junction bases outside the gene matches: 14. This CDR3 region has 16 residues. Germline CDR1 GTSNPN, CDR2 SVGIG (reference sequence). The CDR3 sequence is CAWGRRLVGGSYEQYF. The CDR3 bases are TGTGCCTGGGGTCGCCGGCTTGTGGGGGGGTCCTACGAGCAGTACTTC.

The J gene is TRBJ2-7, the V gene TRBV7-9; D gene unclear. Germline V gives CDR1 SEHNR, CDR2 FQNEAQ (reference sequence). The V and J ends lost 0 bases and 3 bases respectively, with 12 bases between them. The CDR3 spans 15 residues. CDR3 loop: CASSLAPGQDYEQYF. In nucleotides, the CDR3 is TGTGCCAGCAGCTTAGCTCCAGGTCAGGACTACGAGCAGTACTTC.

The chain is built from TRBV5-1 and TRBJ2-3; weak D call: TRBD1 (6 bases). From germline, CDR1 is SGHRS and CDR2 YFSETQ. V gave up 4 bases and J gave up 4 bases, with 13 bases separating them. CDR3 length: 14 amino acids. The CDR3 sequence is CASSITGPPDTQYF. As DNA, the CDR3 is TGCGCCAGCAGCATAACAGGGCCCCCAGATACGCAGTATTTT.

V gene TRBV7-8 combines with J gene TRBJ1-2, with 7 bases matching TRBD1. V dropped 7 bases and J dropped 8; count of bases not matched to a gene: 10. Germline V lookup: CDR1 SGHVS, CDR2 FQNEAQ. The CDR3 has 13 amino acids. The CDR3 DNA sequence: TGTGCCAGCACCATAGCCGACAGGGACGGCTACACCTTC. Translated: CASTIADRDGYTF.

The V call is TRBV7-2, the J call TRBJ2-1, with unresolved D. CDR3 length equals 15 residues. CDR1 and CDR2 from the germline V gene are SGHTA and FQGNSA. V lost 5 bases to trimming and J lost 7 bases, with 18 bases between them. DNA of the CDR3: TGTGCCAGCAGCGCAAGACTGTGGAATGGAAATGAGCAGTTCTTC. Encoded protein: CASSARLWNGNEQFF. Full variable domain (outside the CDR3, taken from reference TRBV7-2 and TRBJ2-1): GAGVSQSPSNKVTEKGKDVELRCDPISGHTALYWYRQSLGQGLEFLIYFQGNSAPDKSGLPSDRFSAERTGGSVSTLTIQRTQQEDSAVYLCASSARLWNGNEQFFGPGTRLTVL.

The chain combines TRBV30 with TRBJ1-2; 7 bases match TRBD1. V shed 5 bases and J 4 bases; nucleotides not matched to a gene: 10. The CDR3 length is 14 residues. Germline V gene lookup returns CDR1 GTSNPN and CDR2 SVGIG (reference sequence). The CDR3 here is CAWARTGRSYGYTF. The CDR3, as DNA: TGTGCCTGGGCCAGGACAGGTAGAAGCTATGGCTACACCTTC. The entire variable domain, with the rest obtained from reference TRBV30 and TRBJ1-2, is as follows: SQTIHQWPATLVQPVGSPLSLECTVEGTSNPNLYWYRQAAGRGLQLLFYSVGIGQISSEVPQNLSASRPQDRQFILSSKKLLLSDSGFYLCAWARTGRSYGYTFGSGTRLTVV.

The chain links TRBV19 to TRBJ1-6, with a possible D match to TRBD1 (6 bases). This CDR3 is built from 13 residues. With 6 bases removed from V and 5 bases from J, the gap between germline ends came to 8 bases. Per germline, CDR1 LNHDA and CDR2 SQIVND (reference sequence). The CDR3 DNA reads TGTGCCAGTAGCAGGGGTAATAATTCACCCCTCCACTTT. It yields the protein CASSRGNNSPLHF.

The CDR3 sequence: CASSLKSLPGGEQFF. CDR3 sequence (DNA): TGTGCCAGCAGCTTAAAGTCCCTACCTGGGGGTGAGCAGTTCTTC. The rearrangement links TRBV7-3 to TRBJ2-1; D possibly matches TRBD1 or TRBD2 (5 bases each). The germline V gene encodes CDR1 SGHTA and CDR2 FQGTGA. Trimming stripped 1 base from V and 9 bases from J, with 16 bases between. This CDR3 is built from 15 residues.

The V call is TRBV9, the J call TRBJ2-5; TRBD1 is a possible D gene (6 bases). This CDR3 spans 16 amino acids. Between the trimmed V and J ends, which lost 3 bases and 0 bases, there was a span of 15 bases. CDR1 is SGDLS and CDR2 is YYNGEE in the germline V gene. CDR3 DNA sequence: TGTGCCAGCAGCGCCCGAACTGGGACAAACCAAGAGACCCAGTACTTC. This gives the protein CASSARTGTNQETQYF.

The chain is built from TRBV13 and TRBJ1-4; a possible D gene is TRBD1 (5 bases). Germline lookup yields CDR1 PRHDT and CDR2 FYEKMQ (reference sequence). The CDR3 totals 14 residues. Trimming took off 3 bases at V and 3 bases at J, with 8 bases between the two ends. CDR3 sequence (DNA): TGTGCCAGCAGCTTTGGGGGACCTAATGAAAAACTGTTTTTT. Translation: CASSFGGPNEKLFF.

The V and J genes are TRBV7-2 and TRBJ1-2; D possibly corresponds to TRBD1 (5 bases). CDR3 size: 14 residues. Germline assignment: CDR1 SGHTA and CDR2 FQGNSA. V lost 5 bases and J lost 3, with 13 bases in between. CDR3 coding DNA: TGTGCCAGCAGCCCCCGGGACCTAGACTATGGCTACACCTTC. Translating it yields CASSPRDLDYGYTF.

This clone was picked up a small number of times. The genes are TRBV5-1 and TRBJ1-2, with no clear D. CDR3 length: 14 amino acids. Germline CDR1 reads SGHRS; CDR2 reads YFSETQ. V was cut by 0 bases and J by 7 bases, with 13 bases left in between. Here the CDR3 reads CASSLGGVDGGYTF. In DNA form, the CDR3 reads TGCGCCAGCAGCTTGGGCGGGGTGGACGGTGGCTACACCTTC. The whole variable domain, filled in from reference TRBV5-1 and TRBJ1-2, reads KAGVTQTPRYLIKTRGQQVTLSCSPISGHRSVSWYQQTPGQGLQFLFEYFSETQRNKGNFPGRFSGRQFSNSRSEMNVSTLELGDSALYLCASSLGGVDGGYTFGSGTRLTVV.

This clone was recorded a few times. This chain links TRBV19 with TRBJ1-5, with TRBD1 identical over 7 bases. V shed 6 bases and J 7 bases; nucleotides not matched to a gene: 24. CDR1 LNHDA and CDR2 SQIVND come from the germline V gene (reference sequence). The CDR3 is 19 amino acids. CDR3 bases: TGTGCCAGTAGCCGTACCGGTTTAGACAGGGAACGATACGAGCAGCCCCAGCATTTT. Its protein is CASSRTGLDRERYEQPQHF. The variable domain in full, completed from reference TRBV19 and TRBJ1-5, reads DGGITQSPKYLFRKEGQNVTLSCEQNLNHDAMYWYRQDPGQGLRLIYYSQIVNDFQKGDIAEGYSVSREKKESFPLTVTSAQKNPTAFYLCASSRTGLDRERYEQPQHFGDGTRLSIL.

The chain couples TRBV20-1 to TRBJ2-1, with no clear D. V shed 1 base and J shed 6 bases, with 4 bases lying between them. This CDR3 has 11 residues. Germline-derived CDR1 and CDR2 are DFQATT and SNEGSKA (reference sequence). The CDR3 loop is CSARAGNEQFF. As DNA, the CDR3 is TGCAGTGCTAGAGCCGGCAATGAGCAGTTCTTC.

DNA for the CDR3: TGTGCCAGCAGCGACGCAACCTCTAATTCACCCCTCCACTTT. Encoded protein: CASSDATSNSPLHF. V and J are TRBV7-9 and TRBJ1-6; the D is unclear. The V and J ends lost 5 bases and 6 bases respectively, with 11 bases between them. The CDR3 is 14 amino acids. Germline V lookup: CDR1 SEHNR, CDR2 FQNEAQ (reference sequence). The full variable domain, rest sourced from reference TRBV7-9 and TRBJ1-6, is DTGVSQNPRHKITKRGQNVTFRCDPISEHNRLYWYRQTLGQGPEFLTYFQNEAQLEKSRLLSDRFSAERPKGSFSTLEIQRTEQGDSAMYLCASSDATSNSPLHFGNGTRLTVT.

This clone was seen a single time. The gene calls are TRBV19 and TRBJ1-2; tentatively, D is TRBD1 (5 bases). The CDR3 consists of 13 residues. V gave up 6 bases and J gave up 7 bases, with 15 bases separating them. Germline assignment: CDR1 LNHDA and CDR2 SQIVND (reference sequence). The CDR3 region is CASSPWGETGYTF. The CDR3 DNA reads TGTGCCAGTAGCCCATGGGGGGAAACTGGCTACACCTTC.

The chain joins TRBV9 to TRBJ2-7; 7 nucleotides align to TRBD1. Trimming at V came to 3 bases and at J to 2 bases, leaving 8 bases not matched to a gene. Germline lookup yields CDR1 SGDLS and CDR2 YYNGEE. The CDR3 is 15 amino acids. Written as DNA, the CDR3 is TGTGCCAGCAGCGCCGCGGACAGGCCACCCTACGAGCAGTACTTC. As protein: CASSAADRPPYEQYF.

The J gene is TRBJ2-3, the V gene TRBV6-1; TRBD1 matches 8 bases. This CDR3 contains 14 residues. Germline CDR1 and CDR2: MNHNS and SASEGT. V trimming: 3 bases; J trimming: 6 bases; junction bases outside the gene matches: 5. The CDR3 loop is CASSDQTGADTQYF. CDR3 bases: TGTGCCAGCAGTGACCAGACAGGGGCCGATACGCAGTATTTT.

V usage is TRBV7-9 and J usage is TRBJ2-6, with a weak D call TRBD2 (6 bases). This CDR3 is built from 16 residues. Germline-derived CDR1 and CDR2 are SEHNR and FQNEAQ (reference sequence). Trimming removed 5 bases from V and 0 bases from J, with 11 bases in between. The DNA for the CDR3 is TGTGCCAGCAGCAAACGGGGGAACTCTGGGGCCAACGTCCTGACTTTC. Translation: CASSKRGNSGANVLTF. Filled out from reference TRBV7-9 and TRBJ2-6, the complete variable domain reads DTGVSQNPRHKITKRGQNVTFRCDPISEHNRLYWYRQTLGQGPEFLTYFQNEAQLEKSRLLSDRFSAERPKGSFSTLEIQRTEQGDSAMYLCASSKRGNSGANVLTFGAGSRLTVL.

The genes are TRBV5-1 and TRBJ2-3, with 11 bases fitting TRBD2. The CDR3 is 16 residues long. CDR1 is SGHRS, CDR2 YFSETQ, per germline. V gave up 1 base and J gave up 4 bases; unmatched junction bases: 5. CDR3 sequence reads: CASSLTSGGTPDTQYF. CDR3 coding DNA: TGCGCCAGCAGCTTGACTAGCGGGGGAACCCCAGATACGCAGTATTTT.

This chain connects TRBV18 to TRBJ1-2; TRBD1 aligns across 9 bases. Germline loops: CDR1 KGHSH, CDR2 LQKENI. This CDR3 is 14 amino acids long. J gave up 8 bases and V 3 bases, and 7 bases lay outside the gene matches. This chain's CDR3 is CASSPGQGTRGYTF. The CDR3 coding sequence is TGTGCCAGCTCACCGGGACAGGGAACGAGGGGCTACACCTTC.

The chain is built from TRBV29-1 and TRBJ2-3, with D tentatively TRBD1 or TRBD2 (7 bases each). Germline values: CDR1 SQVTM, CDR2 ANQGSEA. There are 15 residues in the CDR3. Deletions cut 6 bases from V and 0 bases from J, with 16 bases between. CDR3 region: CSVRGQGGSTDTQYF. CDR3 in DNA: TGCAGCGTCAGGGGCCAGGGGGGGAGCACAGATACGCAGTATTTT.

This chain connects TRBV19 to TRBJ2-7, with 7 nucleotides matching TRBD1. CDR1 and CDR2 (germline): LNHDA, SQIVND (reference sequence). The trim removed 5 bases at V and 6 bases at J, leaving 4 bases unmatched. This CDR3 region has 12 residues. This CDR3 reads CASSVTGVEQYF. CDR3 DNA sequence: TGTGCCAGTAGTGTTACAGGGGTCGAGCAGTACTTC.

This chain uses TRBV6-5 with TRBJ2-1; TRBD1 matches 8 bases. The CDR3 sequence is 13 residues long. V dropped 4 bases and J dropped 8; count of bases not matched to a gene: 4. The germline V gene encodes CDR1 MNHEY and CDR2 SVGAGI. CDR3 sequence (DNA): TGTGCCAGCAGTTCCGGGACAGGCTATGAGCAGTTCTTC. Its translation: CASSSGTGYEQFF.

The chain combines TRBV5-1 with TRBJ2-1; the D gene is possibly TRBD1 (5 bases). CDR3 length equals 16 residues. V was trimmed by 4 bases and J by 0 bases, leaving 14 bases between them. CDR1 is SGHRS, CDR2 YFSETQ, per germline. CDR3 sequence reads: CASSTSRVGSYNEQFF. The CDR3 region has the DNA TGCGCCAGCAGCACCTCCAGGGTGGGCTCCTACAATGAGCAGTTCTTC.

The chain combines TRBV5-4 with TRBJ2-1; 7 bases agree with TRBD1. The germline CDR1 and CDR2 sequences are SGHNT and YYREEE (reference sequence). V lost 0 bases and J lost 7; bases outside the gene matches: 10. The CDR3 consists of 16 residues. CDR3 loop: CASSLAVDRERNEQFF. In DNA, the CDR3 is TGTGCCAGCAGCTTGGCAGTAGACAGGGAGAGAAATGAGCAGTTCTTC.